This TCR beta chain came from a study of regulatory T cells in long-lasting Graves disease. Turning to the study itself: Graves' patients who were just diagnosed had used antithyroid drugs for under 3 months.

Time point denoted: newly diagnosed GD, antithyroid drugs for less than 3 months. PBMC-derived RNA was used for the TCR library. Graves' disease diagnoses used American Thyroid Association guidelines. The CDR3 is 18 amino acids. Unmatched junction bases numbered 12, after V lost 0 bases and J lost 6 bases. Germline CDR1 and CDR2: MDHEN and SYDVKM. To note about this clonotype: Its antigen is not known.

Study-level findings and limits: It was peripheral blood alone, not thyroid tissue, that was studied.

TCR beta libraries were built with iRepertoire HTBI primers and Arm-PCR of CDR3 regions. TCRdb used MiXCR to reprocess the multiplex PCR reads, holding one entry per CDR3 protein. This table has about 420,000 distinct CDR3 sequences, 16% appearing once. These data also featured in a second study, about T cells in Graves' hyperthyroidism and ophthalmopathy. This second report adds: Most thyroid-expanded clonotypes above 0.001 were also found in blood.

Sample: peripheral blood mononuclear cells (PBMCs), taken at new diagnosis, from a patient treated with antithyroid drugs. The chain has TRBV28 and TRBJ2-4; 9 nucleotides line up with TRBD2. This clonotype originated in a woman in her late teens or twenties with Graves disease. The CDR3, as DNA: TGTGCCAGCAGTTTATGGACTAGCGGTACTAGCTGGGGAAACATTCAGTACTTC. Amino acid sequence: CASSLWTSGTSWGNIQYF.